This TCR beta chain was identified in a study of blood T cell repertoires in COVID-19. The protocol was immunoSEQ multiplex PCR, while the TCRdb copy is restricted to in-frame clones and leaves out a portion. The data contain 300,000 to 400,000 clones, 88% of them seen just once; the ten biggest clones take up about 0.89%. V shed 6 bases and J 2 bases; nucleotides not matched to a gene: 1. Germline V CDR1 and CDR2: ENHRY, SYGVKD. The CDR3 spans 14 residues. In the case of this clone: The identical CDR3 is also encoded by other nucleotide sequences in the sample.

The genes are TRBV10-3 and TRBJ1-5, with 10 bases aligning to TRBD1. Sample: PBMCs or T cells enriched from blood (not recorded which). The source is a woman aged 30 to 39 with acute COVID-19. Here the CDR3 reads CAIRGTGGNQPQHF. CDR3 nucleotide sequence: TGTGCCATCAGGGGGACAGGGGGCAATCAGCCCCAGCATTTT.